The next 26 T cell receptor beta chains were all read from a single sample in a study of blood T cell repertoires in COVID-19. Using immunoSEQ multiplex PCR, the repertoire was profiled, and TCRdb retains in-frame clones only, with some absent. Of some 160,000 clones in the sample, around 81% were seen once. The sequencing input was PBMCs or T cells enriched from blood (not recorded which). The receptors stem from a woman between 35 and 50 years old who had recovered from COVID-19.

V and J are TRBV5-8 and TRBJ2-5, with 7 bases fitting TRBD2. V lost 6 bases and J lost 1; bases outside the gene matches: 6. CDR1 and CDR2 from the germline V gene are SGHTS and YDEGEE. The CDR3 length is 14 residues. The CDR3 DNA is TGTGCCAGCATTGGGGGGGGGACCCAAGAGACCCAGTACTTC. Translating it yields CASIGGGTQETQYF.

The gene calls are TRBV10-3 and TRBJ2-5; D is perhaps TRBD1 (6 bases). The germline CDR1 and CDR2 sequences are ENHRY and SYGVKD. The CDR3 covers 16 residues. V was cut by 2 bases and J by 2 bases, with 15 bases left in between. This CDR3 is CAISEPLQGIQETQYF. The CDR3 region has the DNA TGTGCCATCAGTGAGCCCTTGCAGGGGATACAAGAGACCCAGTACTTC.

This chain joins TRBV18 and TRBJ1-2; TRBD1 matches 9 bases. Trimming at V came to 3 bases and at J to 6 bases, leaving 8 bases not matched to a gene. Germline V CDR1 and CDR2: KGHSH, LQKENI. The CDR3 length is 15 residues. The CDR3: CASSPRTGEEDGYTF. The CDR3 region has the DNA TGTGCCAGCTCACCCCGGACAGGGGAGGAAGATGGCTACACCTTC.

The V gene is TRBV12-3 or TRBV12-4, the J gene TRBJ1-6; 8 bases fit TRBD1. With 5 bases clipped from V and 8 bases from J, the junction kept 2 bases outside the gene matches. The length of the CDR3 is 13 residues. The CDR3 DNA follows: TGTGCCAGCAGTGGACAGGGTTATTCACCCCTCCACTTT. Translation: CASSGQGYSPLHF.

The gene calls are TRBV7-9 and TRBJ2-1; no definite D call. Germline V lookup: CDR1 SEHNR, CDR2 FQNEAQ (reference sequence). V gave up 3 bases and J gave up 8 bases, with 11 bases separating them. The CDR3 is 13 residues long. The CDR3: CASSLSGGDEQFF. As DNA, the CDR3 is TGTGCCAGCAGCTTGAGTGGCGGCGATGAGCAGTTCTTC.

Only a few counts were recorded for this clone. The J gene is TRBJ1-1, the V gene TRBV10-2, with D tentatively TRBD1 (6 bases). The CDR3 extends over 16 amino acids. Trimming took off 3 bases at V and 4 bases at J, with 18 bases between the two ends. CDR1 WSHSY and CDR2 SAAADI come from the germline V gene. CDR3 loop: CASSDAGVSWGTEAFF. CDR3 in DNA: TGCGCCAGCAGTGACGCAGGGGTCTCTTGGGGCACTGAAGCTTTCTTT.

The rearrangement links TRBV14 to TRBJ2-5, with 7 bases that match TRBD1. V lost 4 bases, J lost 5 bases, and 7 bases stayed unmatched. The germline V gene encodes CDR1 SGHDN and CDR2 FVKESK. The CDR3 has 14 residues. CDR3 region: CASSLRTGGETQYF. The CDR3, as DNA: TGTGCCAGCAGCCTAAGGACAGGTGGGGAGACCCAGTACTTC.

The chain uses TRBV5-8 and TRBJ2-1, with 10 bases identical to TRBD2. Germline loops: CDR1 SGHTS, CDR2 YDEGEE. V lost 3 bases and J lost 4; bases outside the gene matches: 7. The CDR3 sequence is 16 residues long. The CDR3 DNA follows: TGTGCCAGCAGCTCTCTCCGACTAGCGGGTTACAATGAGCAGTTCTTC. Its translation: CASSSLRLAGYNEQFF.

As DNA, the CDR3 is TGTGCCAGCAGCGTAGGGGGTCAGGGCTACGAGCAGTACTTC. Protein sequence: CASSVGGQGYEQYF. The V and J genes are TRBV9 and TRBJ2-7; D is possibly TRBD1 (5 bases). There are 14 residues in the CDR3. Trimming pared 0 bases from V and 3 bases from J, leaving 10 bases between. CDR1 is SGDLS, CDR2 YYNGEE, per germline.

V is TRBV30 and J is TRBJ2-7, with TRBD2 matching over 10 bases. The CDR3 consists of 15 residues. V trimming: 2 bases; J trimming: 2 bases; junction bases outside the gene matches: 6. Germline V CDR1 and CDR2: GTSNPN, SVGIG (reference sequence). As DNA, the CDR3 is TGTGCCTGGAGTAAGCTAGCGGGAGAAACCTACGAGCAGTACTTC. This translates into CAWSKLAGETYEQYF.

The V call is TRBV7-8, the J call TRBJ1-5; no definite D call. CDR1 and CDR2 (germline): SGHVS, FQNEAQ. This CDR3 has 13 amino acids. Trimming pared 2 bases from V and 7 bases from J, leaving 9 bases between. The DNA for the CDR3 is TGTGCCAGCAGCTTACGGGGATCGCAGCCCCAGCATTTT. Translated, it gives CASSLRGSQPQHF.

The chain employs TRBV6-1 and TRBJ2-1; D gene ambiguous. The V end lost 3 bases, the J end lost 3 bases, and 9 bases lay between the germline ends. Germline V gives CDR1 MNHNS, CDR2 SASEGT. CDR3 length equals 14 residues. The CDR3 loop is CASSDGGRYNEQFF. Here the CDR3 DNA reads TGTGCCAGCAGTGACGGCGGCCGCTACAATGAGCAGTTCTTC.

The CDR3 nucleotides are TGTGCCAGCAGCCTAAACGACGGGGGATACGAGCAGTACTTC. It codes for CASSLNDGGYEQYF. This chain links TRBV7-9 with TRBJ2-7; TRBD2 might be the D (6 bases). This CDR3 region has 14 residues. Germline CDR1 reads SEHNR; CDR2 reads FQNEAQ (reference sequence). V lost 5 bases to trimming and J lost 4 bases, with 15 bases between them.

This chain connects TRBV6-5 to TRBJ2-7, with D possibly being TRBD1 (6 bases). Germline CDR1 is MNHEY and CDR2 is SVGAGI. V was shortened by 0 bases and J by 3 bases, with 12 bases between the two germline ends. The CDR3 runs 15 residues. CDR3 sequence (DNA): TGTGCCAGCAGTTACTCGTTTGGACAGAACTACGAGCAGTACTTC. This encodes CASSYSFGQNYEQYF.

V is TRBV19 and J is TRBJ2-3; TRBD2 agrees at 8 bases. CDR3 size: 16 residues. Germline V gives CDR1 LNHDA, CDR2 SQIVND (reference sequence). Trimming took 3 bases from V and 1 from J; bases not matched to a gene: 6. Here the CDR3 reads CASSIRGGRGTDTQYF. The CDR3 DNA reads TGTGCCAGTAGTATCCGGGGGGGGAGAGGCACAGATACGCAGTATTTT.

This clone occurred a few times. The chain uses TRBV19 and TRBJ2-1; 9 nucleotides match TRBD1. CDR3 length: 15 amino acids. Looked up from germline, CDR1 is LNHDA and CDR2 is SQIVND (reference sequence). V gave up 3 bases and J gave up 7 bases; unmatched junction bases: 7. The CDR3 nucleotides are TGTGCCAGTAGTATGGAAGGGACAGGGCAAAATGAGCAGTTCTTC. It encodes CASSMEGTGQNEQFF.

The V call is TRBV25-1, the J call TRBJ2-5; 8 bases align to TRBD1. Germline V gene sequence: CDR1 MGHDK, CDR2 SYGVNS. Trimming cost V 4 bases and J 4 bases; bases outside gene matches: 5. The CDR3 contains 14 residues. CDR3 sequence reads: CASSAGQGAETQYF. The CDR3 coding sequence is TGTGCCAGCAGTGCCGGTCAGGGGGCAGAGACCCAGTACTTC. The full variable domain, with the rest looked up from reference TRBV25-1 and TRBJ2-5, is EADIYQTPRYLVIGTGKKITLECSQTMGHDKMYWYQQDPGMELHLIHYSYGVNSTEKGDLSSESTVSRIRTEHFPLTLESARPSHTSQYLCASSAGQGAETQYFGPGTRLLVL.

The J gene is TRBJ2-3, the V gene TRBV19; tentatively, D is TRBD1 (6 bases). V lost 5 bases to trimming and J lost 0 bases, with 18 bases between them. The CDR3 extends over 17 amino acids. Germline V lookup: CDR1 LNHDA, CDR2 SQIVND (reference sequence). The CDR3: CASSPQRGSSSTDTQYF. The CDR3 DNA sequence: TGTGCCAGTAGTCCCCAAAGGGGGTCCTCTAGCACAGATACGCAGTATTTT.

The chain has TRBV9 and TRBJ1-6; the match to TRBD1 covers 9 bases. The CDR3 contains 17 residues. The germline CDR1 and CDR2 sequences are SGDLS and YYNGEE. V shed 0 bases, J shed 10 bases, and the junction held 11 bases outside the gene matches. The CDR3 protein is CASSVDIWTGDGSPLHF. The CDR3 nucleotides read TGTGCCAGCAGCGTAGATATCTGGACAGGGGATGGATCACCCCTCCACTTT.

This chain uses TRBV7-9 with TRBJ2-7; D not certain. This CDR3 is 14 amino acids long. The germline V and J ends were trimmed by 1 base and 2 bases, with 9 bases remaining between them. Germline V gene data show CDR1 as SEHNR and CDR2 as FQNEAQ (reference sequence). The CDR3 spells CASSLVIEPYEQYF. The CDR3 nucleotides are TGTGCCAGCAGCTTAGTAATAGAGCCCTACGAGCAGTACTTC.

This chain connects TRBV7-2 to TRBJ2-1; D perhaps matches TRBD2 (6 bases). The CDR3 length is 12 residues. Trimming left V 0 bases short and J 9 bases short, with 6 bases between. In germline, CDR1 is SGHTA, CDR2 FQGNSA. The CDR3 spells CASSLAGGEQFF. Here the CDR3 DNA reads TGTGCCAGCAGCTTAGCGGGGGGTGAGCAGTTCTTC.

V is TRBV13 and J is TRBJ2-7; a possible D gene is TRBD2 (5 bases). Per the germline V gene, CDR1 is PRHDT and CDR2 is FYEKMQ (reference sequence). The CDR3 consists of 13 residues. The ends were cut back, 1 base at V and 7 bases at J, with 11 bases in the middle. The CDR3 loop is CASSLEGGGEQYF. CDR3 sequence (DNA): TGTGCCAGCAGCTTAGAGGGTGGCGGGGAGCAGTACTTC.

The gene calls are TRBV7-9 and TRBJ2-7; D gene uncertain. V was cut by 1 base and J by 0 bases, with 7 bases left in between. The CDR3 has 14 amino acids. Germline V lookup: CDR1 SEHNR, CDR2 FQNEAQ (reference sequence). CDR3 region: CASSLDGSSYEQYF. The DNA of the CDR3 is TGTGCCAGCAGCTTAGATGGCAGCTCCTACGAGCAGTACTTC.

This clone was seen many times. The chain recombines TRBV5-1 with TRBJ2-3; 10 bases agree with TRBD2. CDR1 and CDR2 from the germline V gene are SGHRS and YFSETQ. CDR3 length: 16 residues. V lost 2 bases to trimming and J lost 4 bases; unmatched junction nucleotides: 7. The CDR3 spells CASSFDSGGRSDTQYF. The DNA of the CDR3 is TGCGCCAGCAGCTTTGATAGCGGGGGGAGATCAGATACGCAGTATTTT.

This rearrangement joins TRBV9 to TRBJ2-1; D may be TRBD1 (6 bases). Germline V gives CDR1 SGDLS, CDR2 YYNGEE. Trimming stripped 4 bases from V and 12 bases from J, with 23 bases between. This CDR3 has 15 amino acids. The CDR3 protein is CASSQHPSQGQRQFF. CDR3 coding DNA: TGTGCCAGCAGCCAGCACCCCTCACAGGGCCAAAGGCAGTTCTTC.

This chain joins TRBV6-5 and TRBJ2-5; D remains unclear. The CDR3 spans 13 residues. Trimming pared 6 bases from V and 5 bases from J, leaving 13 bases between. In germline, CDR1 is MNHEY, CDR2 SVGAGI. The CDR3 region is CASSDWLWETQYF. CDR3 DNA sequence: TGTGCCAGCAGCGACTGGCTCTGGGAGACCCAGTACTTC.